This is a list of T cell receptor beta chains from one sample in a study of blood T cells in healthy people across ages. TCRdb redid the calling of the 5' RACE reads with MiXCR, one entry per CDR3 protein. The repertoire holds some 1.1 million distinct CDR3 sequences, with around two fifths as singletons. Sequences were obtained from blood. Receptors originate from a man younger than 35 in good health. CDR3s include the opening cysteine and the closing phenylalanine or tryptophan. The D gene is left open where the match is weak. Size values are once, few and many counts, or a class for expanded clones, and some rows have none.

v_call: TRBV5-1
j_call: TRBJ2-2
clone_size: NA
d_call: NA
cdr3_nt: TGCGCCAGCAGCTTGGTGGCAGGATACAACACCGGGGAGCTGTTTTTT
cdr3_aa: CASSLVAGYNTGELFF

v_call: TRBV18
j_call: TRBJ2-5
clone_size: NA
d_call: TRBD1
cdr3_nt: TGTGCCAGCTCACCACTCCAACAGGGGGCTAATGAGCAGTACTTC
cdr3_aa: CASSPLQQGANEQYF

v_call: TRBV12-3/TRBV12-4
j_call: TRBJ1-1
clone_size: NA
d_call: TRBD1
cdr3_nt: TGTGCCAGCAGACACCGGACAGGGGGCACTGAAGCTTTCTTT
cdr3_aa: CASRHRTGGTEAFF

v_call: TRBV6-5
j_call: TRBJ2-7
clone_size: few
d_call: NA
cdr3_nt: TGTGCCAGCAGTTACTCGCCAGGGGACTACGAGCAGTACTTC
cdr3_aa: CASSYSPGDYEQYF

v_call: TRBV9
j_call: TRBJ2-3
clone_size: few
d_call: TRBD2
cdr3_nt: TGTGCCAGCAGCCCGGGGACTAGCAGGCGCACAGATACGCAGTATTTT
cdr3_aa: CASSPGTSRRTDTQYF

v_call: TRBV12-3/TRBV12-4
j_call: TRBJ2-1
clone_size: few
d_call: NA
cdr3_nt: TGTGCCAGCAGTTTAGGGTTGTCCGAGCAGTTCTTC
cdr3_aa: CASSLGLSEQFF

v_call: TRBV4-2
j_call: TRBJ2-3
clone_size: NA
d_call: TRBD1
cdr3_nt: TGTGCCAGCAGCCAAGAATCTACAGATACAGGGGGCGATACGCAGTATTTT
cdr3_aa: CASSQESTDTGGDTQYF

v_call: TRBV5-1
j_call: TRBJ2-7
clone_size: NA
d_call: NA
cdr3_nt: TGCGCCAGCTCTCGGGCGGGTGGGTCCTACGAGCAGTACTTC
cdr3_aa: CASSRAGGSYEQYF

v_call: TRBV12-3/TRBV12-4
j_call: TRBJ1-2
clone_size: few
d_call: TRBD1
cdr3_nt: TGTGCCAGCAGTTTTACAGGGGTCCCCAGAAGGGATGGCTACACCTTC
cdr3_aa: CASSFTGVPRRDGYTF

v_call: TRBV5-1
j_call: TRBJ2-1
clone_size: NA
d_call: NA
cdr3_nt: TGCGCCAGCAGCTTGGAATCCAACCAAGATGAGCAGTTCTTC
cdr3_aa: CASSLESNQDEQFF

v_call: TRBV6-5
j_call: TRBJ1-1
clone_size: NA
d_call: TRBD1
cdr3_nt: TGTGCCAGCATCCCAGACAGGGGAGGTGAAGCTTTCTTT
cdr3_aa: CASIPDRGGEAFF

v_call: TRBV19
j_call: TRBJ2-6
clone_size: few
d_call: TRBD1
cdr3_nt: TGTGCCAGTAGTATACTGGGACAGGGAGATCACGTCCTGACTTTC
cdr3_aa: CASSILGQGDHVLTF

v_call: TRBV2
j_call: TRBJ2-2
clone_size: NA
d_call: NA
cdr3_nt: TGTGCCAGCAGTGAGGTCCCTGCAGATAACACCGGGGAGCTGTTTTTT
cdr3_aa: CASSEVPADNTGELFF

v_call: TRBV2
j_call: TRBJ2-2
clone_size: NA
d_call: NA
cdr3_nt: TGTGCCAGCAGTGAAATTGGGGACACCGGGGAGCTGTTTTTT
cdr3_aa: CASSEIGDTGELFF

v_call: TRBV7-2
j_call: TRBJ2-1
clone_size: NA
d_call: NA
cdr3_nt: TGTGCCAGCAGCTTACACGGGAAGCAGTTCTTC
cdr3_aa: CASSLHGKQFF

v_call: TRBV5-1
j_call: TRBJ2-5
clone_size: NA
d_call: NA
cdr3_nt: TGCGCCAGCAGCTTCGTGGCCGGTCCCCAGTACTTC
cdr3_aa: CASSFVAGPQYF

v_call: TRBV5-1
j_call: TRBJ2-5
clone_size: NA
d_call: TRBD1
cdr3_nt: TGCGCCAGCAGCGCCGCAGGACAGGGCGGTAAGGGGCAGTACTTC
cdr3_aa: CASSAAGQGGKGQYF

v_call: TRBV19
j_call: TRBJ1-2
clone_size: NA
d_call: NA
cdr3_nt: TGTGCCAGTAGTATACTCGGCGGCGAGTCCTATGGCTACACCTTC
cdr3_aa: CASSILGGESYGYTF

v_call: TRBV20-1
j_call: TRBJ1-4
clone_size: few
d_call: NA
cdr3_nt: TGCAGTGCCAAGGGAGTGGACAGCATAAATGAAAAACTGTTTTTT
cdr3_aa: CSAKGVDSINEKLFF

v_call: TRBV5-1
j_call: TRBJ1-1
clone_size: NA
d_call: TRBD1
cdr3_nt: TGCGCCAGCAGCATGACAGGGGAAGACACTGAAGCTTTCTTT
cdr3_aa: CASSMTGEDTEAFF

v_call: TRBV19
j_call: TRBJ1-4
clone_size: NA
d_call: NA
cdr3_nt: TGTGCCAGTAGTATCAGTCTGGGCGAAAAACTGTTTTTT
cdr3_aa: CASSISLGEKLFF

v_call: TRBV10-3
j_call: TRBJ2-3
clone_size: few
d_call: NA
cdr3_nt: TGTGCCATCAGGGCCACAGGCGATGCGCAGTATTTT
cdr3_aa: CAIRATGDAQYF

v_call: TRBV29-1
j_call: TRBJ1-1
clone_size: NA
d_call: NA
cdr3_nt: TGCAGCGTTGTTGCTCGGAACACTGAAGCTTTCTTT
cdr3_aa: CSVVARNTEAFF

v_call: TRBV20-1
j_call: TRBJ2-1
clone_size: NA
d_call: TRBD2
cdr3_nt: TGCAGTGCTAGAGAAGGAACTAGCGGGGGATATAAGCAGTTCTTC
cdr3_aa: CSAREGTSGGYKQFF